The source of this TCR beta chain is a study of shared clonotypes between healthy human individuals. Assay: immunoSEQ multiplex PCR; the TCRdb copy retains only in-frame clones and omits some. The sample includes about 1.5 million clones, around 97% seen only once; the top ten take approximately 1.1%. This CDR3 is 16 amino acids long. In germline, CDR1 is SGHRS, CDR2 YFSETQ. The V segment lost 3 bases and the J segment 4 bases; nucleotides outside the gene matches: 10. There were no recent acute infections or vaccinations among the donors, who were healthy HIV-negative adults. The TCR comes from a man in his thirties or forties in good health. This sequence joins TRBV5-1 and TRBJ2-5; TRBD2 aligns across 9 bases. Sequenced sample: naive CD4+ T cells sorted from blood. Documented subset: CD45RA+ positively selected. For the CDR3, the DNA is TGCGCCAGCAGCTCGCAAGTGGTAGCGGGAGCAGAGACCCAGTACTTC. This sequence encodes CASSSQVVAGAETQYF.